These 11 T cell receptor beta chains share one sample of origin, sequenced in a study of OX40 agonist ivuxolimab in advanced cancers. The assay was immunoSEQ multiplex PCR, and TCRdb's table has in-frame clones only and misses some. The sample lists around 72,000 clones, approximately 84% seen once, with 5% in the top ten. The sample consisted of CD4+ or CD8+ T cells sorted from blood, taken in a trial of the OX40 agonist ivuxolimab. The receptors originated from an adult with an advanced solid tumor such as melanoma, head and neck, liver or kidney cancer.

The CDR3 DNA sequence: TGCGCCAGCAGCTTGGAGGCGAACTCAGGAGCTTTCTTT. It is translated as CASSLEANSGAFF. The chain couples TRBV5-1 to TRBJ1-1; no clear D. Germline CDR1 and CDR2: SGHRS and YFSETQ. This CDR3 is 13 amino acids long. The V end was cut by 0 bases, the J end by 10 bases, with 13 bases between.

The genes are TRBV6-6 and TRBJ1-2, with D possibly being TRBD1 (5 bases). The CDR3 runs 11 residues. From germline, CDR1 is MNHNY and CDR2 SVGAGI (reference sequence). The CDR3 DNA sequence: TGTTCGACCAGGGCGAACTATGGCTACACCTTC. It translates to CSTRANYGYTF.

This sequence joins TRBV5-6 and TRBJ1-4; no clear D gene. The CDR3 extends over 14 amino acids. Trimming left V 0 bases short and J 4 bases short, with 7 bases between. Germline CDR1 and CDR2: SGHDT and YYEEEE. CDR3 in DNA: TGTGCCAGCAGCTTGGAGGAACTTAATGAAAAACTGTTTTTT. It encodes CASSLEELNEKLFF.

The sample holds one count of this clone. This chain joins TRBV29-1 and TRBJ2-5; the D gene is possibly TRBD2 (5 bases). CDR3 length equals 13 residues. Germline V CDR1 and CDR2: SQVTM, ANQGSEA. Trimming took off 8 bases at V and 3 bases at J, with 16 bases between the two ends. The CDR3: CSSARVREETQYF. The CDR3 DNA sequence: TGCAGCTCGGCAAGGGTGAGGGAAGAGACCCAGTACTTC.

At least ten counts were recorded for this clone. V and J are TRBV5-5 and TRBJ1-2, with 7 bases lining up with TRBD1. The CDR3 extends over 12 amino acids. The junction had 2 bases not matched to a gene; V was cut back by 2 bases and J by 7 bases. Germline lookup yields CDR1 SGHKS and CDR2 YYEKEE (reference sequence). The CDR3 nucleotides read TGTGCCAGCAGCTTTCGACAGGGTGGCTACACCTTC. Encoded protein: CASSFRQGGYTF.

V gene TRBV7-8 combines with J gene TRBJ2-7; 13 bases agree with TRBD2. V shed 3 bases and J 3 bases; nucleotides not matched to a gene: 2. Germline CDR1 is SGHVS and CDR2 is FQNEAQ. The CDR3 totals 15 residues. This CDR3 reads CASSFRTSGSYEQYF. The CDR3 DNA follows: TGTGCCAGCAGCTTCCGGACTAGCGGGAGCTACGAGCAGTACTTC.

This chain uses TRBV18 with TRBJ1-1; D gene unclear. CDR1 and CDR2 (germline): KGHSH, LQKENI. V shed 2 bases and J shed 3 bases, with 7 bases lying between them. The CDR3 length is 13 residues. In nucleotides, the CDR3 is TGTGCCAGCTCACCAAGCCCAGACACTGAAGCTTTCTTT. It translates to CASSPSPDTEAFF.

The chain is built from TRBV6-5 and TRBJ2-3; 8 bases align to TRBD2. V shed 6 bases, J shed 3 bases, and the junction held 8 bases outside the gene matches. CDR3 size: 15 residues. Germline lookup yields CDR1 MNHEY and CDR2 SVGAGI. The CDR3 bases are TGTGCCAGCAGCCCAGCGGGGGCCGGAACAGATACGCAGTATTTT. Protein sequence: CASSPAGAGTDTQYF.

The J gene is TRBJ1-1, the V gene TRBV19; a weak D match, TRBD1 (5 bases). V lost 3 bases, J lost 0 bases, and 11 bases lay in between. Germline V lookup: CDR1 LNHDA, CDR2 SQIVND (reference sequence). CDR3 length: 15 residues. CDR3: CASSMSGTMNTEAFF. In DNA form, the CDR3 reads TGTGCCAGTAGTATGTCGGGGACTATGAACACTGAAGCTTTCTTT.

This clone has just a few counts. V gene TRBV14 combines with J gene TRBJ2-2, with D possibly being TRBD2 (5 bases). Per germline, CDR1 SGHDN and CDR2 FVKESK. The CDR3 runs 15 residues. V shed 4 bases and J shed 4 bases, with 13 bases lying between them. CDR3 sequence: CASSPPRALTGELFF. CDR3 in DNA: TGTGCCAGCAGCCCGCCGAGGGCCCTCACCGGGGAGCTGTTTTTT.

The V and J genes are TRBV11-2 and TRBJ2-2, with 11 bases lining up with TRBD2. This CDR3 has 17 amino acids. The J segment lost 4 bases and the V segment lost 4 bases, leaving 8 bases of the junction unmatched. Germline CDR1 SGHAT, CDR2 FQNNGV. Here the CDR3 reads CASSSITGTSGTGELFF. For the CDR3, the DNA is TGTGCCAGCAGCTCGATCACCGGGACTAGCGGCACCGGGGAGCTGTTTTTT.